A single TCR beta chain is shown here with its context. This CDR3 region has 13 residues. The germline gives CDR1 MNHEY, CDR2 SMNVEV (reference sequence). V was clipped by 6 bases and J by 1 base; unmatched bases: 2. This entry belongs to a study of shared clonotypes between healthy human individuals. At the level of the study: The cohort comprised a couple of women and a few men. Their ages spanned 18 to 49 years.

Using immunoSEQ multiplex PCR, the repertoire was profiled, and TCRdb retains in-frame clones only, with some absent. The table records approximately 1,000,000 clones, 60% to 80% of them present only once. From CD4+ cells came CD45RA+ naive and CD45RA-negative memory subsets. What was sequenced was memory CD4+ T cells from PBMCs. Stated subset: CD45RA-negative fraction. The chain couples TRBV27 to TRBJ1-1; 7 nucleotides match TRBD1. The receptor was isolated from a man younger than 30 in good health. Some clones in this sample may be carry-over from other donors' samples. The CDR3 region is CASSDRANTEAFF. CDR3 DNA sequence: TGTGCCAGCAGCGACAGGGCGAACACTGAAGCTTTCTTT.